Listed here are 17 T cell receptor beta chains from one sample, sequenced in a study of cytomegalovirus exposure and HLA in healthy donors (dated by TCRdb to the late 2010s). The library came from the immunoSEQ multiplex PCR assay. The multiplex PCR relied on a mix of 60 forward primers for TCR Vbeta segments and 13 reverse primers for TCR Jbeta segments. The table comes from immuneACCESS by way of TCRdb, which keeps in-frame sequences with V and J called. Part of the clones is missing from these tables; in studies checked, under half for an unresolved V gene and the rest for unknown reasons. For this sample there are roughly 120,000 clones; 80% appear just once. The top ten clones comprise 2% to 3% of the sample. Sample: PBMCs. These receptors came from a man aged 25-40 years in good health and CMV-seronegative.

The rearrangement links TRBV4-1 to TRBJ2-7; 8 bases are a match to TRBD1. The CDR3 has 14 residues. In germline, CDR1 is MGHRA, CDR2 YSYEKL. Trimming took 4 bases from V and 2 from J; bases not matched to a gene: 4. The CDR3 DNA is TGCGCCAGCAGCCCCCAGGGGGCGGCCTACGAGCAGTACTTC. Translating gives CASSPQGAAYEQYF.

A note on this clone: A read error may produce the germline difference seen at one junction end. This sequence joins TRBV7-9 and TRBJ1-4; no firm D call. Germline V gene lookup returns CDR1 SEHNR and CDR2 FQNEAQ (reference sequence). The CDR3 sequence is 15 residues long. The CDR3 region is CSSSLGGGSNEKLFF. CDR3 DNA sequence: TGTTCCAGCAGCCTGGGAGGCGGATCGAATGAAAAACTGTTTTTT.

V is TRBV2 and J is TRBJ2-5; D not certain. The CDR3 covers 15 residues. V was shortened by 2 bases and J by 0 bases, with 10 bases between the two germline ends. CDR1 is SNHLY, CDR2 FYNNEI, per germline. CDR3 nucleotides: TGTGCCAGCAGTGAACTGCACTCGTACCAAGAGACCCAGTACTTC. Protein sequence: CASSELHSYQETQYF.

The J gene is TRBJ1-5, the V gene TRBV15, with D perhaps matching TRBD1 (6 bases). The CDR3 spans 13 residues. V lost 3 bases and J 5 bases, leaving 8 bases between the germline ends. Germline-derived CDR1 and CDR2 are LNHNV and YYDKDF (reference sequence). DNA for the CDR3: TGTGCCACCAGCAGCCACAGGGATCAGCCCCAGCATTTT. This gives the protein CATSSHRDQPQHF.

The V gene is TRBV9, the J gene TRBJ2-3; 7 nucleotides align to TRBD2. V lost 0 bases and J lost 4; bases outside the gene matches: 2. The CDR3 is made up of 14 amino acids. The V gene's germline CDR1 is SGDLS and CDR2 YYNGEE. The CDR3 coding sequence is TGTGCCAGCAGCGTAGCGGGGGGACCAGATACGCAGTATTTT. Protein sequence: CASSVAGGPDTQYF.

This CDR3 is CASLSGLMQEAFF. The CDR3 coding sequence is TGTGCCAGTCTCTCGGGACTCATGCAAGAAGCTTTCTTT. V is TRBV7-9 and J is TRBJ1-1; tentative D call: TRBD1 (5 bases). CDR3 length equals 13 residues. Germline CDR1 is SEHNR and CDR2 is FQNEAQ (reference sequence). V was shortened by 9 bases and J by 8 bases, with 19 bases between the two germline ends.

J is TRBJ2-7 and V is TRBV4-1; tentative D call: TRBD1 (7 bases). This CDR3 contains 17 residues. The germline V gene has CDR1 MGHRA and CDR2 YSYEKL. The V end was cut by 3 bases, the J end by 2 bases, with 20 bases between. The CDR3 region is CASSHPGGRDSPYEQYF. The CDR3 DNA reads as TGCGCCAGCAGCCATCCGGGTGGGCGGGACAGTCCCTACGAGCAGTACTTC.

This chain links TRBV30 with TRBJ2-5; the D is unclear. The J call may be incorrect, as the DNA end agrees better with TRBJ2-7. The CDR3 runs to 12 residues. The germline gives CDR1 GTSNPN, CDR2 SVGIG (reference sequence). The CDR3 DNA reads TGTGCCTGGAGTGTATCGGGTTACGAGCAGTACTTC. The encoded protein is CAWSVSGYEQYF.

Only a few counts were recorded for this clone. CDR3 sequence (DNA): TGTGCCAGCAGTTTCGGGTATAACACTGAAGCTTTCTTT. It encodes CASSFGYNTEAFF. The chain is built from TRBV27 and TRBJ1-1; D not resolved. Looked up from germline, CDR1 is MNHEY and CDR2 is SMNVEV (reference sequence). Trimming stripped 3 bases from V and 2 bases from J, with 7 bases between. This CDR3 has 13 residues.

This clone was seen just once. The chain employs TRBV5-4 and TRBJ1-2, with 8 bases identical to TRBD1. Germline values: CDR1 SGHNT, CDR2 YYREEE (reference sequence). The V and J ends lost 0 bases and 4 bases, in that order; junction bases with no gene match: 8. The CDR3 totals 16 residues. CDR3 residues: CASSLVGSGGSYGYTF. The CDR3 nucleotides read TGTGCCAGCAGCTTGGTGGGCTCAGGGGGCAGCTATGGCTACACCTTC.

The J gene is TRBJ2-3, the V gene TRBV30, with D tentatively TRBD2 (7 bases). The CDR3 length is 17 residues. V was pared by 3 bases and J by 1 base, with 20 bases between. Germline V gene sequence: CDR1 GTSNPN, CDR2 SVGIG (reference sequence). The CDR3 is CAWRQNGGDTRTDTQYF. As DNA, the CDR3 is TGTGCCTGGAGACAGAATGGGGGGGACACACGCACAGATACGCAGTATTTT.

This chain connects TRBV6-1 to TRBJ2-7; a possible D gene is TRBD2 (6 bases). The CDR3 has 14 amino acids. Germline assignment: CDR1 MNHNS and CDR2 SASEGT. Trimming left V 7 bases short and J 4 bases short, with 17 bases between. The CDR3 here is CASKTGLMEYEQYF. The CDR3 region has the DNA TGTGCCAGCAAAACGGGACTCATGGAATACGAGCAGTACTTC.

J is TRBJ2-7 and V is TRBV6-1, with D perhaps matching TRBD2 (6 bases). The CDR3 covers 14 residues. The V end was cut by 3 bases, the J end by 3 bases, with 12 bases between. Germline V gene lookup returns CDR1 MNHNS and CDR2 SASEGT. The CDR3 sequence: CASSEAGGVYEQYF. The CDR3 DNA reads TGTGCCAGCAGTGAGGCCGGAGGGGTCTACGAGCAGTACTTC.

V and J are TRBV29-1 and TRBJ2-7; the D gene is possibly TRBD2 (6 bases). CDR3 length: 12 residues. V lost 3 bases and J 9 bases, leaving 15 bases between the germline ends. CDR1 is SQVTM, CDR2 ANQGSEA, per germline. CDR3 sequence reads: CSVESEAGRQYF. CDR3 nucleotide sequence: TGCAGCGTTGAGAGTGAGGCCGGGAGGCAGTACTTC.

The chain carries TRBV19 and TRBJ2-2; TRBD2 is a possible D gene (5 bases). V gave up 9 bases and J gave up 2 bases, with 22 bases separating them. The CDR3 is 17 amino acids. From germline, CDR1 is LNHDA and CDR2 SQIVND (reference sequence). The chain's CDR3 is CASERTGSWGNTGELFF. The CDR3 nucleotides are TGTGCCAGCGAAAGGACGGGATCGTGGGGAAACACCGGGGAGCTGTTTTTT.

Remarks on this clone: The same CDR3 is also encoded by other DNA sequences in this sample. This chain connects TRBV9 to TRBJ1-4, with 8 positions matching TRBD1. CDR1 SGDLS and CDR2 YYNGEE come from the germline V gene. CDR3 size: 15 residues. Germline trimming cut 2 bases from V and 2 bases from J; bases unmatched to any gene: 2. CDR3 in DNA: TGTGCCAGCAGCGTGGGGGACAGGACTAATGAAAAACTGTTTTTT. This translates into CASSVGDRTNEKLFF.

V is TRBV5-5 and J is TRBJ2-2; 13 bases map to TRBD2. Trimming took 5 bases from V and 5 from J; bases not matched to a gene: 9. Germline V CDR1 and CDR2: SGHKS, YYEKEE (reference sequence). The CDR3 extends over 17 amino acids. The CDR3 reads CASRGTSGVPITGELFF. The CDR3 DNA sequence: TGTGCCAGCAGAGGGACTAGCGGGGTTCCTATTACCGGGGAGCTGTTTTTT.